This is a list of T cell receptor beta chains from one sample in a study of blood T cell repertoires in COVID-19. TCRdb's copy holds only in-frame clones and misses some; the assay was immunoSEQ multiplex PCR. The sample yields tens of thousands of clones, around three quarters seen once. The sequencing input was peripheral blood. The source is a woman older than 75 with acute or convalescent COVID-19. Each CDR3 is given with its conserved first and last residue. Each record gives: CDR3 DNA, CDR3 protein, clone size, D gene, J gene, V gene. The D gene is left open where the match is weak. Clone size is given for some rows only: seen once, a few or many times, or a class if the clone is expanded.

CDR3 DNA: TGTGCCAGTAGTATGGGACAGGGTTTCCAGCCCCAGCATTTT
CDR3 protein: CASSMGQGFQPQHF
clone size: .
D gene: TRBD1
J gene: TRBJ1-5
V gene: TRBV19

CDR3 DNA: TGCGCCAGCAGTCCCCACAGGGACAGGACCACCGGGGAGCTGTTTTTT
CDR3 protein: CASSPHRDRTTGELFF
clone size: .
D gene: TRBD1
J gene: TRBJ2-2
V gene: TRBV5-1

CDR3 DNA: TGTGCCAGCAGTTGGACTTTGAGCTCCTACAATGAGCAGTTCTTC
CDR3 protein: CASSWTLSSYNEQFF
clone size: .
D gene: .
J gene: TRBJ2-1
V gene: TRBV6-2/TRBV6-3

CDR3 DNA: TGTGCCAGCAGCTCCGAGTACGGAGCGGGCTACACCTTC
CDR3 protein: CASSSEYGAGYTF
clone size: .
D gene: .
J gene: TRBJ1-2
V gene: TRBV7-2

CDR3 DNA: TGTGCCAGCAGCTTAGGACAGGTCAACACTGAAGCTTTCTTT
CDR3 protein: CASSLGQVNTEAFF
clone size: .
D gene: .
J gene: TRBJ1-1
V gene: TRBV7-9

CDR3 DNA: TGTGCCAGCAGTCAACACTCGAGCGGGAGGGGATACGAGCAGTACTTC
CDR3 protein: CASSQHSSGRGYEQYF
clone size: .
D gene: TRBD2
J gene: TRBJ2-7
V gene: TRBV6-2/TRBV6-3

CDR3 DNA: TGTGCCAGCAGAGCTGACAGGTACCAGCCCCAGCATTTT
CDR3 protein: CASRADRYQPQHF
clone size: few
D gene: .
J gene: TRBJ1-5
V gene: TRBV16

CDR3 DNA: TGTGCCAGCAGCCTTGAGTGGAGGACTGAAGCTTTCTTT
CDR3 protein: CASSLEWRTEAFF
clone size: .
D gene: .
J gene: TRBJ1-1
V gene: TRBV6-5

CDR3 DNA: TGTGCCAGCAGTTACCAAAACAGGGTGGGCAACACTGAAGCTTTCTTT
CDR3 protein: CASSYQNRVGNTEAFF
clone size: .
D gene: .
J gene: TRBJ1-1
V gene: TRBV6-2/TRBV6-3

CDR3 DNA: TGTGCCAGCAGGTGGAGGTCAGGGGGGAATGGCGAGCAGTACTTC
CDR3 protein: CASRWRSGGNGEQYF
clone size: .
D gene: .
J gene: TRBJ2-7
V gene: TRBV27

CDR3 DNA: TGTGCCAGCAGCTTAGACAGGGGGCGAACTGAAGCTTTCTTT
CDR3 protein: CASSLDRGRTEAFF
clone size: .
D gene: TRBD1
J gene: TRBJ1-1
V gene: TRBV11-3

CDR3 DNA: TGTGCCAGCAGGGTCTCACGGGGGGGCGTTGGGAATGAGCAGTTCTTC
CDR3 protein: CASRVSRGGVGNEQFF
clone size: .
D gene: TRBD2
J gene: TRBJ2-1
V gene: TRBV28

CDR3 DNA: TGTGCCAGCAGTGAAGAGAGGGGGGATACGCAGTATTTT
CDR3 protein: CASSEERGDTQYF
clone size: .
D gene: .
J gene: TRBJ2-3
V gene: TRBV6-1

CDR3 DNA: TGTGCCAGCAGTCAACAGGGTACCGATGAAAAACTGTTTTTT
CDR3 protein: CASSQQGTDEKLFF
clone size: .
D gene: .
J gene: TRBJ1-4
V gene: TRBV6-5

CDR3 DNA: TGCGCCAGCAGCAACGGGGGACCCACAGATACGCAGTATTTT
CDR3 protein: CASSNGGPTDTQYF
clone size: .
D gene: .
J gene: TRBJ2-3
V gene: TRBV5-1

CDR3 DNA: TGTGCCAGCAGCGGGGACAGAGTCTACGAGCAGTACTTC
CDR3 protein: CASSGDRVYEQYF
clone size: few
D gene: TRBD1
J gene: TRBJ2-7
V gene: TRBV27

CDR3 DNA: TGTGCCAGCAGCCGCGACTTATTCTACGAGCAGTACTTC
CDR3 protein: CASSRDLFYEQYF
clone size: .
D gene: .
J gene: TRBJ2-7
V gene: TRBV6-2/TRBV6-3

CDR3 DNA: TGTGCCAGCAGTCATTACAGGGCGGAAAAACTGTTTTTT
CDR3 protein: CASSHYRAEKLFF
clone size: .
D gene: .
J gene: TRBJ1-4
V gene: TRBV28

CDR3 DNA: TGTGCCAGCCGATTACCAGGGTCCCACGAGCAGTACTTC
CDR3 protein: CASRLPGSHEQYF
clone size: many
D gene: .
J gene: TRBJ2-7
V gene: TRBV28

CDR3 DNA: TGTGCCAGCAGTGGTCGGACAGGGGGTAATATTGATACGCAGTATTTT
CDR3 protein: CASSGRTGGNIDTQYF
clone size: .
D gene: TRBD1
J gene: TRBJ2-3
V gene: TRBV28

CDR3 DNA: TGCGCCAGCAGCCGGCTAGGTGGCAATCAGCCCCAGCATTTT
CDR3 protein: CASSRLGGNQPQHF
clone size: .
D gene: .
J gene: TRBJ1-5
V gene: TRBV4-1

CDR3 DNA: TGTGCCAGCAGCTTGGACAGTAACTATGGCTACACCTTC
CDR3 protein: CASSLDSNYGYTF
clone size: .
D gene: .
J gene: TRBJ1-2
V gene: TRBV12-3/TRBV12-4

CDR3 DNA: TGTGCCAGCAGCGAGGGTCTTGGAGCGGGATTTCATACGCAGTATTTT
CDR3 protein: CASSEGLGAGFHTQYF
clone size: .
D gene: TRBD2
J gene: TRBJ2-3
V gene: TRBV9

CDR3 DNA: TGTGCCAGCAGCCAGGCTTTGAGGAGGGCTAGCGCCTCCTACGAGCAGTACTTC
CDR3 protein: CASSQALRRASASYEQYF
clone size: .
D gene: .
J gene: TRBJ2-7
V gene: TRBV3-1/TRBV3-2

CDR3 DNA: TGTGCCAGCAGCTTGAGGGGAGGCGGAGAGACCCAGTACTTC
CDR3 protein: CASSLRGGGETQYF
clone size: .
D gene: .
J gene: TRBJ2-5
V gene: TRBV5-8

CDR3 DNA: TGTGCCAGCAGCTTGGATAGGAGAAATGAAAAACTGTTTTTT
CDR3 protein: CASSLDRRNEKLFF
clone size: .
D gene: .
J gene: TRBJ1-4
V gene: TRBV7-9

CDR3 DNA: TGTGCCAGCAGCCAAGTGTACGGGACAGGGGGGAGCGGGGAGCTGTTTTTT
CDR3 protein: CASSQVYGTGGSGELFF
clone size: .
D gene: TRBD1
J gene: TRBJ2-2
V gene: TRBV3-1/TRBV3-2

CDR3 DNA: TGTGCCAGCAGTTTCGCCGGGAGGGGCTCCACCTACGAGCAGTACTTC
CDR3 protein: CASSFAGRGSTYEQYF
clone size: once
D gene: TRBD2
J gene: TRBJ2-7
V gene: TRBV27

CDR3 DNA: TGTGCCAGCAGCCCAGTTAGGGGGGGCAGCTGGCGAGATACGCAGTATTTT
CDR3 protein: CASSPVRGGSWRDTQYF
clone size: .
D gene: .
J gene: TRBJ2-3
V gene: TRBV5-4

CDR3 DNA: TGTGCCAGCAGCAAAGAAGCGGGGAGAGTGTACGAGCAGTACTTC
CDR3 protein: CASSKEAGRVYEQYF
clone size: .
D gene: .
J gene: TRBJ2-7
V gene: TRBV21-1

CDR3 DNA: TGTGCCAGCAGCCCGGAGGGGGGGTACAACTATGGCTACACCTTC
CDR3 protein: CASSPEGGYNYGYTF
clone size: .
D gene: .
J gene: TRBJ1-2
V gene: TRBV27

CDR3 DNA: TGTGCCAGCAGCTTGGGGGAGGCGAACACCGGGGAGCTGTTTTTT
CDR3 protein: CASSLGEANTGELFF
clone size: few
D gene: .
J gene: TRBJ2-2
V gene: TRBV5-4

CDR3 DNA: TGTGCCAGCAGCGCGACGACAGGGTTTAGTGGAAACACCATATATTTT
CDR3 protein: CASSATTGFSGNTIYF
clone size: .
D gene: TRBD1
J gene: TRBJ1-3
V gene: TRBV7-8

CDR3 DNA: TGTGCCTGGAGTCCAGGGGGCCACACTGAAGCTTTCTTT
CDR3 protein: CAWSPGGHTEAFF
clone size: .
D gene: TRBD1
J gene: TRBJ1-1
V gene: TRBV30

CDR3 DNA: TGCGCCAGCAGCCCACAACAGGGGGCTCACTACTATGGCTACACCTTC
CDR3 protein: CASSPQQGAHYYGYTF
clone size: .
D gene: TRBD1
J gene: TRBJ1-2
V gene: TRBV4-1

CDR3 DNA: TGTGCCAGCGAATCCTCCGGGACAGCCCGAGGCTACACCTTC
CDR3 protein: CASESSGTARGYTF
clone size: few
D gene: TRBD1
J gene: TRBJ1-2
V gene: TRBV28